The 32 T cell receptor beta chains reported below all come from one sample, sequenced in a study of cytomegalovirus exposure and HLA in healthy donors. PCR was performed using 60 Vbeta and 13 Jbeta primers. Sequenced by immunoSEQ multiplex PCR; TCRdb stores in-frame clones only, minus some. This table lists tens of thousands of clones. The sequenced sample consisted of PBMCs. The source is a man aged 18 to 29 in good health and CMV-seropositive.

The chain recombines TRBV6-6 with TRBJ1-2; 9 bases map to TRBD1. Germline values: CDR1 MNHNY, CDR2 SVGAGI (reference sequence). The CDR3 runs to 16 residues. The junction had 10 bases not matched to a gene; V was cut back by 4 bases and J by 4 bases. Here the CDR3 reads CASSSLQGALRYGYTF. In DNA form, the CDR3 reads TGTGCCAGCAGTTCCCTACAGGGGGCGCTACGCTATGGCTACACCTTC.

In nucleotides, the CDR3 is TGCAGCGTCGGGGACAGGGACACTACTAGCACAGATACGCAGTATTTT. It is translated as CSVGDRDTTSTDTQYF. This chain links TRBV29-1 with TRBJ2-3, with TRBD1 matching 9 bases. The CDR3 loop spans 16 amino acids. Germline CDR1 SQVTM, CDR2 ANQGSEA. The ends lost 6 bases at V and 0 bases at J; junction bases unmatched: 10.

This chain links TRBV5-6 with TRBJ1-3; TRBD1 is a possible D gene (6 bases). From germline, CDR1 is SGHDT and CDR2 YYEEEE. The CDR3 is made up of 15 amino acids. Trimming removed 3 bases from V and 2 bases from J, with 12 bases in between. The CDR3 region has the DNA TGTGCCAGCAGCTCATTAACAGGGACTGGAAACACCATATATTTT. Encoded protein: CASSSLTGTGNTIYF.

The genes are TRBV7-6 and TRBJ2-1; TRBD2 matches at 16 bases. The trim removed 5 bases at V and 4 bases at J, leaving 11 bases unmatched. The CDR3 has 19 residues. Germline values: CDR1 SGHVS, CDR2 FNYEAQ. CDR3 protein: CASSPAGTSGGAGYNEQFF. The CDR3 region has the DNA TGTGCCAGCAGCCCCGCCGGGACTAGCGGGGGGGCGGGGTACAATGAGCAGTTCTTC.

The chain employs TRBV19 and TRBJ2-5, with 8 positions matching TRBD1. Trimming cost V 1 base and J 10 bases; bases outside gene matches: 2. This CDR3 region has 12 residues. Germline lookup yields CDR1 LNHDA and CDR2 SQIVND (reference sequence). Here the CDR3 reads CASSIGQGIQYF. DNA of the CDR3: TGTGCCAGTAGTATAGGACAGGGGATCCAGTACTTC.

The chain has TRBV19 and TRBJ1-5; the D gene is possibly TRBD1 (5 bases). V dropped 7 bases and J dropped 4 bases, with 14 bases sitting between them. The germline V gene encodes CDR1 LNHDA and CDR2 SQIVND (reference sequence). This CDR3 has 14 amino acids. This CDR3 is CASTVRGRNQPQHF. Written as DNA, the CDR3 is TGTGCCAGTACCGTTAGGGGCAGGAATCAGCCCCAGCATTTT. Drawing the rest from reference TRBV19 and TRBJ1-5, the complete variable domain is DGGITQSPKYLFRKEGQNVTLSCEQNLNHDAMYWYRQDPGQGLRLIYYSQIVNDFQKGDIAEGYSVSREKKESFPLTVTSAQKNPTAFYLCASTVRGRNQPQHFGDGTRLSIL.

The chain recombines TRBV19 with TRBJ1-1, with 9 bases lining up with TRBD1. The length of the CDR3 is 16 residues. The V segment lost 4 bases and the J segment 5 bases; nucleotides outside the gene matches: 11. CDR1 is LNHDA, CDR2 SQIVND, per germline (reference sequence). CDR3 DNA: TGTGCCAGTAGTAGATCAACAGGGGGCGTAGGGACTGAAGCTTTCTTT. It encodes CASSRSTGGVGTEAFF.

The chain combines TRBV30 with TRBJ1-2; weak D call: TRBD1 (5 bases). Trimming left V 3 bases short and J 7 bases short, with 12 bases between. This CDR3 has 12 residues. CDR1 GTSNPN and CDR2 SVGIG come from the germline V gene (reference sequence). The CDR3 spells CAWSREGIGYTF. CDR3 sequence (DNA): TGTGCCTGGAGCAGGGAGGGGATTGGCTACACCTTC.

The CDR3, as DNA: TGTGCCAGCAGCTTGGACAGGGCCCTTTACTACGAGCAGTACTTC. Amino acid sequence: CASSLDRALYYEQYF. The chain links TRBV5-4 to TRBJ2-7; D might be TRBD1 (6 bases). This CDR3 contains 15 residues. In germline, CDR1 is SGHNT, CDR2 YYREEE (reference sequence). The germline V and J ends were trimmed by 0 bases and 3 bases, with 13 bases remaining between them.

The chain employs TRBV5-1 and TRBJ1-2; TRBD1 agrees at 9 bases. CDR1 is SGHRS, CDR2 YFSETQ, per germline. CDR3 length: 18 amino acids. V was clipped by 0 bases and J by 6 bases; unmatched bases: 15. CDR3 amino acids: CASSLAPGTGSALNGYTF. DNA of the CDR3: TGCGCCAGCAGCTTGGCTCCCGGGACAGGGAGTGCCCTAAATGGCTACACCTTC.

V gene TRBV2 combines with J gene TRBJ2-7; 10 bases are a match to TRBD1. The CDR3 spans 14 residues. V was pared by 8 bases and J by 5 bases, with 9 bases of the junction left unmatched. CDR1 is SNHLY, CDR2 FYNNEI, per germline. The CDR3 region has the DNA TGTGCCAGCCTACTGGGACAGGGGTTCGACGAGCAGTACTTC. It codes for CASLLGQGFDEQYF.

J is TRBJ1-1 and V is TRBV28; 7 positions agree with TRBD1. CDR1 MDHEN and CDR2 SYDVKM come from the germline V gene. CDR3 length: 14 residues. Trimming cost V 4 bases and J 0 bases; bases outside gene matches: 2. Written as DNA, the CDR3 is TGTGCCAGCAGTTACAGGGGACTGAACACTGAAGCTTTCTTT. Amino acid sequence: CASSYRGLNTEAFF.

The chain couples TRBV11-2 to TRBJ2-7; 7 nucleotides match TRBD2. The germline gives CDR1 SGHAT, CDR2 FQNNGV. V lost 2 bases and J lost 5; bases outside the gene matches: 6. CDR3 length equals 14 residues. CDR3 loop: CASSLNGLVDEQYF. The CDR3 nucleotides read TGTGCCAGCAGCTTAAATGGACTAGTTGACGAGCAGTACTTC.

CDR3 nucleotides: TGTGCCACCAGTACTCACAGGGGCCGGAACACTGAAGCTTTCTTT. It yields the protein CATSTHRGRNTEAFF. The chain links TRBV15 to TRBJ1-1; 7 positions agree with TRBD1. Trimming took 6 bases from V and 1 from J; bases not matched to a gene: 8. Looked up from germline, CDR1 is LNHNV and CDR2 is YYDKDF (reference sequence). The CDR3 extends over 15 amino acids.

J is TRBJ2-7 and V is TRBV28; a possible D gene is TRBD2 (7 bases). Germline-derived CDR1 and CDR2 are MDHEN and SYDVKM. V dropped 6 bases and J dropped 6 bases, with 21 bases sitting between them. This CDR3 has 15 residues. The CDR3 spells CASSGGPGNPFEQYF. As DNA, the CDR3 is TGTGCCAGCAGCGGGGGGCCAGGGAACCCCTTCGAGCAGTACTTC. Drawing the rest from reference TRBV28 and TRBJ2-7, the complete variable domain is DVKVTQSSRYLVKRTGEKVFLECVQDMDHENMFWYRQDPGLGLRLIYFSYDVKMKEKGDIPEGYSVSREKKERFSLILESASTNQTSMYLCASSGGPGNPFEQYFGPGTRLTVT.

V and J are TRBV5-6 and TRBJ1-3; unclear D gene. The length of the CDR3 is 19 residues. The V end was cut by 2 bases, the J end by 8 bases, with 29 bases between. Germline CDR1 is SGHDT and CDR2 is YYEEEE. In DNA form, the CDR3 reads TGTGCCAGCAGCTTTACCTTCTCCCCAGAGTTGGGGAAGGGAGACACCATATATTTT. Translated: CASSFTFSPELGKGDTIYF.

DNA for the CDR3: TGTGCCAGCACCAGGGAAGACTCTGGGGCCAACGTCCTGACTTTC. Residues: CASTREDSGANVLTF. The chain joins TRBV6-1 to TRBJ2-6; a possible D gene is TRBD1 (5 bases). The CDR3 contains 15 residues. V dropped 7 bases and J dropped 0 bases, with 10 bases sitting between them. The germline CDR1 and CDR2 sequences are MNHNS and SASEGT.

This sequence joins TRBV2 and TRBJ2-7, with D possibly TRBD2 on 5 matching bases. The CDR3 runs to 13 residues. Trimming stripped 2 bases from V and 5 bases from J, with 10 bases between. Looked up from germline, CDR1 is SNHLY and CDR2 is FYNNEI. For the CDR3, the DNA is TGTGCCAGCAGTGAAACTAGGGTAAACGAGCAGTACTTC. Translating gives CASSETRVNEQYF.

J is TRBJ2-1 and V is TRBV10-2, with 10 bases lining up with TRBD2. Germline CDR1 is WSHSY and CDR2 is SAAADI. With V trimmed by 8 bases and J by 7 bases, 5 bases remained unmatched. The CDR3 loop spans 13 amino acids. As DNA, the CDR3 is TGCGCCAGCGGGGGACTAGCGTGGAATGAGCAGTTCTTC. Protein product: CASGGLAWNEQFF.

The chain couples TRBV7-9 to TRBJ1-1; D gene unclear. CDR1 and CDR2 from the germline V gene are SEHNR and FQNEAQ (reference sequence). V shed 3 bases and J shed 1 base, with 12 bases lying between them. The CDR3 has 15 residues. The CDR3 is CASSFPPGENTEAFF. The CDR3 DNA reads as TGTGCCAGCAGCTTCCCCCCAGGCGAGAACACTGAAGCTTTCTTT.

The rearrangement uses TRBV4-1 and TRBJ2-7; a weak D match, TRBD1 (6 bases). This CDR3 spans 16 amino acids. Trimming took off 4 bases at V and 2 bases at J, with 18 bases between the two ends. CDR1 MGHRA and CDR2 YSYEKL come from the germline V gene. The CDR3 loop is CASSPLKGTQAYEQYF. CDR3 DNA: TGCGCCAGCAGCCCTCTGAAAGGGACACAAGCCTACGAGCAGTACTTC.

V gene TRBV7-6 combines with J gene TRBJ1-1; D call uncertain. This CDR3 is built from 13 residues. V was shortened by 1 base and J by 4 bases, with 7 bases between the two germline ends. In germline, CDR1 is SGHVS, CDR2 FNYEAQ. The CDR3 reads CASSLGQVTEAFF. For the CDR3, the DNA is TGTGCCAGCAGCTTAGGGCAGGTCACTGAAGCTTTCTTT.

V gene TRBV2 combines with J gene TRBJ2-1, with 9 positions matching TRBD2. The CDR3 spans 15 residues. Trimming cost V 3 bases and J 10 bases; bases outside gene matches: 10. The V gene's germline CDR1 is SNHLY and CDR2 FYNNEI. The chain's CDR3 is CASSERGRAGGEQFF. In nucleotides, the CDR3 is TGTGCCAGCAGTGAGAGGGGAAGGGCGGGAGGGGAGCAGTTCTTC.

The chain employs TRBV19 and TRBJ1-1; D unclear. Trimming cost V 3 bases and J 0 bases, with 5 bases left between them. The CDR3 contains 13 residues. Germline lookup yields CDR1 LNHDA and CDR2 SQIVND (reference sequence). The CDR3: CASSIQMNTEAFF. The CDR3 DNA reads as TGTGCCAGTAGTATCCAGATGAACACTGAAGCTTTCTTT.

V gene TRBV25-1 combines with J gene TRBJ2-7, with D unresolved. Germline CDR1 reads MGHDK; CDR2 reads SYGVNS. Trimming took off 2 bases at V and 2 bases at J, with 16 bases between the two ends. The CDR3 consists of 16 residues. The CDR3 DNA reads TGTGCCAGCAGTGAACATAGGCCAGGTACGCCCTACGAGCAGTACTTC. Protein sequence: CASSEHRPGTPYEQYF.

V is TRBV28 and J is TRBJ2-7; possible D gene TRBD1, 6 bases. The CDR3 runs to 14 residues. CDR1 and CDR2 from the germline V gene are MDHEN and SYDVKM. The ends were cut back, 3 bases at V and 5 bases at J, with 14 bases in the middle. Written as DNA, the CDR3 is TGTGCCAGCAGTTTTTCCAGGGGTAACGACGAGCAGTACTTC. It translates to CASSFSRGNDEQYF.

The gene calls are TRBV5-1 and TRBJ1-1, with 7 bases lining up with TRBD1. With V trimmed by 0 bases and J by 8 bases, 1 base remained unmatched. The CDR3 totals 12 residues. From germline, CDR1 is SGHRS and CDR2 YFSETQ. The CDR3 DNA is TGCGCCAGCAGCTTGGTGGGACAGGAAGCTTTCTTT. It translates to CASSLVGQEAFF.

The chain has TRBV27 and TRBJ1-1; no definite D call. The V gene's germline CDR1 is MNHEY and CDR2 SMNVEV (reference sequence). V shed 2 bases and J shed 2 bases, with 9 bases lying between them. The CDR3 contains 14 residues. The DNA of the CDR3 is TGTGCCAGCAGTTTAGCGGGCTTAAACACTGAAGCTTTCTTT. Translating gives CASSLAGLNTEAFF.

V usage is TRBV2 and J usage is TRBJ2-1, with a tentative D call TRBD2 (5 bases). V was cut by 8 bases and J by 14 bases, with 31 bases left in between. The CDR3 has 16 residues. The V gene's germline CDR1 is SNHLY and CDR2 FYNNEI. The CDR3 spells CASLGILVGRVKVEFF. CDR3 coding DNA: TGTGCCAGCCTTGGAATACTAGTCGGAAGAGTCAAGGTGGAGTTCTTC.

Here the CDR3 DNA reads TGTGCCAGCAGCGTGGGGGGTCGGGGAACCCGGGAGACCCAGTACTTC. The encoded protein is CASSVGGRGTRETQYF. The chain combines TRBV11-2 with TRBJ2-5; weak D call: TRBD2 (6 bases). Germline V gives CDR1 SGHAT, CDR2 FQNNGV. V lost 5 bases, J lost 5 bases, and 21 bases lay in between. This CDR3 spans 16 amino acids. Combining the CDR3 with reference TRBV11-2 and TRBJ2-5 gives the whole variable domain EAGVAQSPRYKIIEKRQSVAFWCNPISGHATLYWYQQILGQGPKLLIQFQNNGVVDDSQLPKDRFSAERLKGVDSTLKIQPAKLEDSAVYLCASSVGGRGTRETQYFGPGTRLLVL.

The chain recombines TRBV19 with TRBJ2-5, with D uncertain. The CDR3 has 15 amino acids. V lost 2 bases and J lost 5, with 15 bases in between. From germline, CDR1 is LNHDA and CDR2 SQIVND (reference sequence). As DNA, the CDR3 is TGTGCCAGTAGTATAAACTGGCTACCAGGCGAGACCCAGTACTTC. This encodes CASSINWLPGETQYF. The full variable domain, its missing parts supplied by reference TRBV19 and TRBJ2-5, is DGGITQSPKYLFRKEGQNVTLSCEQNLNHDAMYWYRQDPGQGLRLIYYSQIVNDFQKGDIAEGYSVSREKKESFPLTVTSAQKNPTAFYLCASSINWLPGETQYFGPGTRLLVL.

The chain has TRBV14 and TRBJ1-1; D gene uncertain. CDR1 SGHDN and CDR2 FVKESK come from the germline V gene. With 4 bases removed from V and 0 bases from J, the gap between germline ends came to 6 bases. CDR3 size: 13 residues. CDR3 nucleotide sequence: TGTGCCAGCAGCCCGAGCCTGAACACTGAAGCTTTCTTT. Amino acid sequence: CASSPSLNTEAFF.